This TCR beta chain originates from a study of shared clonotypes between healthy human individuals. The study, taken as a whole, reports: Non-shared clonotypes had lower generation probabilities than clonotypes shared by all four sorted-subset donors. Of the naive CD4 clonotypes, around 5% were shared across a handful of donors.

Deep was the level used in running the assay. How the authors handled the data: Without quality scores, immunoSEQ junctional reads could not be filtered like full-length reads. TCRdb's copy holds only in-frame clones and misses some; the assay was immunoSEQ multiplex PCR. That table is the source of V, J and clone size, and D and trimming were worked out from the DNA. Seen here are about 1.1 million clones, roughly 74% observed once, and the top ten hold about 0.52%. The CDR3 is 15 residues long. Germline lookup yields CDR1 GTSNPN and CDR2 SVGIG (reference sequence). V lost 2 bases and J lost 2, with 16 bases in between. Regarding this clone: What it recognizes is unknown.

The chain is built from TRBV30 and TRBJ2-7; maybe TRBD2 (6 bases). Sequencing was performed on memory CD4+ T cells from PBMCs. Subset defined: CD45RA-negative fraction. The receptor was derived from a man between 18 and 35 years old in good health. Some clones in this sample may be carry-over from other donors' samples. CDR3 sequence reads: CAWSPTGLSAYEQYF. In DNA, the CDR3 is TGTGCCTGGAGTCCAACGGGACTGTCCGCCTACGAGCAGTACTTC.